This TCR beta chain was observed in a study of T cell responses to AZD1222 COVID-19 vaccine. Study-wide results and caveats: Clonal diversity was possibly underestimated; the donors were predominantly white British and more often female. Baseline serostatus was positive in only a handful of AZD1222 recipients. Of spike-specific TCRs, nearly half reportedly target regions left unmutated in variants.

The table came from immunoSEQ multiplex PCR; TCRdb's copy has only in-frame clones and leaves some out. The sample carries about 120,000 clones, approximately 94% recorded once. This CDR3 has 14 amino acids. The germline gives CDR1 SGHAT, CDR2 FQNNGV. V lost 2 bases, J lost 5 bases, and 11 bases lay in between. Points on this clone: Antigen specificity is unknown.

This chain uses TRBV11-2 with TRBJ2-3, with a possible D match to TRBD2 (7 bases). The specimen comprised peripheral blood, sampled 28 days after the second AZD1222 dose. The TCR originated in an adult who received the AZD1222 COVID-19 vaccine. The chain's CDR3 is CASSLLGGRDTQYF. CDR3 nucleotide sequence: TGTGCCAGCAGCTTACTGGGGGGGCGAGATACGCAGTATTTT.